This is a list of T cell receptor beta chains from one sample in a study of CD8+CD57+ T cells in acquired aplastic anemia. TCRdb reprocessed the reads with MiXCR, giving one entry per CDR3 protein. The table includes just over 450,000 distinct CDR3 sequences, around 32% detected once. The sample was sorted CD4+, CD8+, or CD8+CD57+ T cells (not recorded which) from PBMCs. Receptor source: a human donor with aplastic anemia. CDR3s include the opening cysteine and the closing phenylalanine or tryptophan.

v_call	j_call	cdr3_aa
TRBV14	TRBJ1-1	CASSQLAGNTEAFF
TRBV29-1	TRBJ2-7	CSGGDYGYEQYF
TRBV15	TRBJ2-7	CATSRHTGRRAYEQYF
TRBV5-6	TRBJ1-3	CASSAGPQGRGNTIYF
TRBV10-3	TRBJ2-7	CATRGQYEQYF
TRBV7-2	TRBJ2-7	CARSLMSYSAYEQYF
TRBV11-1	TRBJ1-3	CASSLITGYSGNTIYF
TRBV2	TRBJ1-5	CASSEGGFNQPQHF
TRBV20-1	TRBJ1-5	CSAIRQNSNQPQHF
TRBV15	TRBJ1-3	CATSSNLPGQGAENTIYF
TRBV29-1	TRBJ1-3	CSVGDRVNTIYF
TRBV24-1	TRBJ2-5	CATSDRQGGNQETQYF
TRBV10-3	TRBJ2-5	CAISARQQETQYF
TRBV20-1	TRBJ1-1	CSARLERGTEAFF
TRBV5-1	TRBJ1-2	CASSFQGDANYGYTF
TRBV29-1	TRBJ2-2	CSVGVTGIGELFF
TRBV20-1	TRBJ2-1	CSASSSGRAGNEQFF
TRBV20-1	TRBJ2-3	CSAAQAGGTDTQYF
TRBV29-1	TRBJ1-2	CSVENSGQTNYGYTF
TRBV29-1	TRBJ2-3	CSVEISGGTDTQYF
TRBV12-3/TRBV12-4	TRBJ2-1	CASTSYGEGNEQFF
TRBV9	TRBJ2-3	CASSDGTGADTQYF
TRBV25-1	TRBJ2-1	CASRARTSGGNNEQFF
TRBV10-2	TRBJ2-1	CATTEQGNNEQFF
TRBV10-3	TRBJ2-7	CAISGTGGYEQYF
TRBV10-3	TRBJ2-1	CASSSTGTGSYNEQFF
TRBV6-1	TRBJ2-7	CASKPRRDSVLGNEQYF
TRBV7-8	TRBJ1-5	CASSLANLRGSAQPQHF
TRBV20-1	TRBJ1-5	CSAGPGGNQPQHF
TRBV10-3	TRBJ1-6	CAISERETANPLHF
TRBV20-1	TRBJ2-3	CSARRGPSTDTQYF
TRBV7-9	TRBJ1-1	CASSFLLNTEAFF
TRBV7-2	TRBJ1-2	CASSLVRTGDYGYTF
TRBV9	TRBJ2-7	CASSELAGGYDEQYF
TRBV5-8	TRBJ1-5	CASSLGGFGQPQHF
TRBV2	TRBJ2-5	CASTLAGGKETQYF
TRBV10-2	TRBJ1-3	CASMEAGRTSGNTIYF
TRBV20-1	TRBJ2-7	CSARDLTASYEQYF
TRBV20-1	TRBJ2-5	CSASVGGQTQYF
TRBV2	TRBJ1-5	CASSEDHDQFQHF
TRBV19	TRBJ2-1	CASSLLAGVANEQFF
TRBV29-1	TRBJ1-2	CSVGTGTANYGYTF